This TCR beta chain emerged from a study of shared clonotypes between healthy human individuals. Clones were read by immunoSEQ multiplex PCR, and TCRdb kept only the in-frame ones, dropping some. The sample has more than 1,200,000 clones; 98% to 99% are singletons. The V end lost 4 bases, the J end lost 5 bases, and 13 bases lay between the germline ends. Germline lookup yields CDR1 SGHRS and CDR2 YFSETQ. The CDR3 length is 14 residues. The chain has TRBV5-1 and TRBJ1-5; possible D gene TRBD1, 5 bases. The sample comprised naive CD4+ T cells sorted from blood. Subset here: CD45RA+ positively selected. The sequence came from a man in his thirties or forties in good health. The CDR3 DNA reads as TGCGCCAGCAGCAACGACAGTTTCTATCAGCCCCAGCATTTT. Its protein product is CASSNDSFYQPQHF.